The 30 T cell receptor beta chains given below trace back to one sample, sequenced in a study of T cells in Graves' hyperthyroidism and ophthalmopathy. RNA transcripts served as the template for amplifying TCR beta CDR3 regions. The HTBI primer set served for first-round RT-PCR of the TCR CDR3. TCRdb used MiXCR to reprocess the multiplex PCR reads, holding one entry per CDR3 protein. This repertoire shows some 50,000 distinct CDR3 sequences, approximately 48% found once; its top ten account for roughly 9.7%. Source material: blood. The receptors stem from a woman aged 50 to 60 with Graves' ophthalmopathy.

This clonotype came up once. This rearrangement joins TRBV24-1 to TRBJ2-1; TRBD2 agrees at 10 bases. The V gene end was trimmed by 7 bases and the J gene end by 3 bases; junction bases not matched to a gene: 5. The CDR3 extends over 15 amino acids. Per germline, CDR1 KGHDR and CDR2 SFDVKD. CDR3 residues: CATSGTSDNYNEQFF. The CDR3 DNA sequence: TGTGCCACCAGCGGGACTAGCGATAACTACAATGAGCAGTTCTTC.

The chain employs TRBV20-1 and TRBJ2-7; 7 bases map to TRBD2. Germline V lookup: CDR1 DFQATT, CDR2 SNEGSKA (reference sequence). J was trimmed by 3 bases and V by 3 bases; bases with no gene match: 5. This CDR3 has 13 residues. CDR3 nucleotides: TGCAGTGCTAGTGTCGCGGGAGACTACGAGCAGTACTTC. It encodes CSASVAGDYEQYF.

This clonotype showed up many times. This chain joins TRBV13 and TRBJ2-2; the D is unclear. Germline loops: CDR1 PRHDT, CDR2 FYEKMQ (reference sequence). V was trimmed by 2 bases and J by 3 bases, leaving 10 bases between them. The CDR3 extends over 15 amino acids. The CDR3 DNA follows: TGTGCCAGCAGCTTACATGGCGCGGACACCGGGGAGCTGTTTTTT. Its protein product is CASSLHGADTGELFF.

This clonotype was recorded many times. The J gene is TRBJ2-3, the V gene TRBV6-1, with 12 bases lining up with TRBD2. From germline, CDR1 is MNHNS and CDR2 SASEGT. This CDR3 comprises 18 residues. V was pared by 2 bases and J by 4 bases, with 10 bases of the junction left unmatched. CDR3 DNA: TGTGCCAGCAGTGAAAAGGCTAGCGGGGGGGCTAATGCAGATACGCAGTATTTT. This codes for CASSEKASGGANADTQYF.

This clonotype was seen many times. The V call is TRBV19, the J call TRBJ2-6; 7 bases align to TRBD2. CDR1 is LNHDA, CDR2 SQIVND, per germline (reference sequence). The CDR3 length is 14 residues. V shed 10 bases, J shed 0 bases, and the junction held 3 bases outside the gene matches. The CDR3 loop is CATREVSGANVLTF. CDR3 nucleotide sequence: TGTGCCACCCGGGAGGTCTCTGGGGCCAACGTCCTGACTTTC.

This clonotype is labeled as medium-sized. The rearrangement links TRBV15 to TRBJ2-1; TRBD1 agrees at 8 bases. Germline assignment: CDR1 LNHNV and CDR2 YYDKDF (reference sequence). This CDR3 region has 15 residues. The junction had 6 bases not matched to a gene; V was cut back by 4 bases and J by 4 bases. The CDR3 sequence is CATSKGQGSYNEQFF. The CDR3 region has the DNA TGTGCCACCAGCAAAGGACAGGGCTCTTACAATGAGCAGTTCTTC.

In its sample, this clonotype was seen many times. The V and J genes are TRBV7-9 and TRBJ2-4; D could derive from TRBD1 or TRBD2 (6 bases each). Germline CDR1 reads SEHNR; CDR2 reads FQNEAQ (reference sequence). With 3 bases removed from V and 3 bases from J, the gap between germline ends came to 27 bases. The length of the CDR3 is 20 residues. The CDR3: CASSFGSGGRTVRGKNIQYF. CDR3 coding DNA: TGTGCCAGCAGCTTCGGTTCTGGTGGGAGGACAGTGAGGGGCAAAAACATTCAGTACTTC.

The sample holds many counts of this clonotype. The V call is TRBV6-6, the J call TRBJ2-1; D unresolved. Germline V gives CDR1 MNHNY, CDR2 SVGAGI (reference sequence). The V end was cut by 6 bases, the J end by 0 bases, with 15 bases between. The CDR3 is made up of 16 amino acids. CDR3 sequence reads: CASRLKTVSSYNEQFF. The DNA of the CDR3 is TGTGCCAGCAGACTTAAGACGGTTAGCTCCTACAATGAGCAGTTCTTC.

This clonotype was recorded at least ten times. CDR3 in DNA: TGTGCCAGCAGCCTTGGCCTAACAGGGGTCGCAGATACGCAGTATTTT. Its protein is CASSLGLTGVADTQYF. The chain employs TRBV6-5 and TRBJ2-3; 7 bases agree with TRBD1. Losses at the gene ends were 6 bases for V and 4 bases for J; bases not matched to a gene: 13. The CDR3 is 16 residues long. The V gene's germline CDR1 is MNHEY and CDR2 SVGAGI.

In this sample, this clonotype turned up a few times. J is TRBJ1-6 and V is TRBV15, with TRBD1 identical over 7 bases. The CDR3 extends over 16 amino acids. CDR1 and CDR2 from the germline V gene are LNHNV and YYDKDF (reference sequence). The V segment lost 4 bases and the J segment 0 bases; nucleotides outside the gene matches: 3. DNA for the CDR3: TGTGCCACCAGCAAGGACAGGAGCTCCTATAATTCACCCCTCCACTTT. Its protein is CATSKDRSSYNSPLHF. Together with reference TRBV15 and TRBJ1-6, the CDR3 gives the full variable domain: DAMVIQNPRYQVTQFGKPVTLSCSQTLNHNVMYWYQQKSSQAPKLLFHYYDKDFNNEADTPDNFQSRRPNTSFCFLDIRSPGLGDTAMYLCATSKDRSSYNSPLHFGNGTRLTVT.

This chain joins TRBV24-1 and TRBJ2-5, with a weak D call TRBD1 (6 bases). Between the trimmed V and J ends, which lost 3 bases and 5 bases, there was a span of 9 bases. The V gene's germline CDR1 is KGHDR and CDR2 SFDVKD. The CDR3 length is 13 residues. CDR3 bases: TGTGCCACCAGTGATACAGGGTTTGAGACCCAGTACTTC. Translation: CATSDTGFETQYF.

This clonotype was seen ten or more times. The chain recombines TRBV20-1 with TRBJ2-5; 7 nucleotides match TRBD2. Losses at the gene ends were 0 bases for V and 2 bases for J; bases not matched to a gene: 6. Per germline, CDR1 DFQATT and CDR2 SNEGSKA (reference sequence). The CDR3 runs to 15 residues. The CDR3 loop is CSARDPWRGQETQYF. The CDR3 nucleotides are TGCAGTGCTAGAGACCCCTGGCGGGGGCAAGAGACCCAGTACTTC.

This clonotype was recorded at least ten times. At one boundary the junction diverges from the germline segment, which might be a read error. V and J are TRBV20-1 and TRBJ2-7; D gene unclear. The CDR3 sequence is 16 residues long. Germline-derived CDR1 and CDR2 are DFQATT and SNEGSKA (reference sequence). The CDR3 DNA sequence: TGCAGTGCTAGTCAGAGTCGGCTAGTGAATTCCTTCGAGCAGTACTTC. Amino acids: CSASQSRLVNSFEQYF.

This clonotype has at least ten counts. V and J are TRBV19 and TRBJ1-2; unclear D gene. The CDR3 covers 14 residues. CDR1 and CDR2 (germline): LNHDA, SQIVND (reference sequence). V was pared by 6 bases and J by 3 bases, with 14 bases between. The CDR3 DNA reads TGTGCCAGTAGGCCCCCGTTGGGCTACTATGGCTACACCTTC. Amino acid sequence: CASRPPLGYYGYTF.

The V call is TRBV6-5, the J call TRBJ2-7; D is perhaps TRBD1 (5 bases). V was shortened by 8 bases and J by 3 bases, with 11 bases between the two germline ends. The CDR3 contains 12 residues. The germline V gene has CDR1 MNHEY and CDR2 SVGAGI. CDR3 in amino acids: CASGAGHYEQYF. CDR3 bases: TGTGCCAGCGGGGCAGGGCACTACGAGCAGTACTTC.

On this clonotype itself: This could be a read error, since a much larger clone is one nucleotide away. This is likely a read error, given that the CDR3 carries no conserved phenylalanine or tryptophan at its end. The chain recombines TRBV4-2 with TRBJ2-1; TRBD2 matches at 15 bases. CDR1 is LGHNA, CDR2 YNFKEQ, per germline. This CDR3 is 18 amino acids long. Unmatched junction bases numbered 7, after V lost 4 bases and J lost 3 bases. The CDR3 loop is CASSPRTSGRAIYNEQFC. The CDR3 DNA reads as TGTGCCAGCAGCCCGCGGACTAGCGGGAGGGCCATCTACAATGAGCAGTTCTGC.

This clonotype was observed at least ten times. The CDR3 DNA follows: TGCAGTGCCACCCCTGGCGGGGGGGCGGGAGATGAGCAGTTCTTC. This translates into CSATPGGGAGDEQFF. The chain joins TRBV20-1 to TRBJ2-1, with 9 bases that match TRBD2. Germline-derived CDR1 and CDR2 are DFQATT and SNEGSKA (reference sequence). The CDR3 sequence is 15 residues long. V was clipped by 6 bases and J by 8 bases; unmatched bases: 14.

The J gene is TRBJ2-7, the V gene TRBV29-1; the D call may be TRBD1 or TRBD2 (5 bases each). From germline, CDR1 is SQVTM and CDR2 ANQGSEA. The CDR3 loop spans 13 amino acids. Trimming removed 4 bases from V and 6 bases from J, with 16 bases in between. The CDR3 DNA sequence: TGCAGCGTTGGACCGCACCTTGGGGGCGAGCAGTACTTC. Encoded protein: CSVGPHLGGEQYF.

This clonotype was detected ten times or more. The chain joins TRBV28 to TRBJ1-6, with D unresolved. Germline V lookup: CDR1 MDHEN, CDR2 SYDVKM. The length of the CDR3 is 13 residues. Trimming removed 6 bases at V and 10 bases at J, with 13 bases between. CDR3 DNA sequence: TGTGCCAGCAGGGTCGCCCTACTATCACCCCTCCACTTT. Residues: CASRVALLSPLHF. The full variable domain, with the rest looked up from reference TRBV28 and TRBJ1-6, is DVKVTQSSRYLVKRTGEKVFLECVQDMDHENMFWYRQDPGLGLRLIYFSYDVKMKEKGDIPEGYSVSREKKERFSLILESASTNQTSMYLCASRVALLSPLHFGNGTRLTVT.

This chain connects TRBV20-1 to TRBJ2-3; maybe TRBD2 (7 bases). Trimming left V 3 bases short and J 4 bases short, with 17 bases between. This CDR3 is 15 amino acids long. Germline values: CDR1 DFQATT, CDR2 SNEGSKA (reference sequence). The CDR3 spells CSARGGGAGADTQYF. The CDR3 DNA reads as TGCAGTGCTAGGGGGGGGGGGGCCGGGGCAGATACGCAGTATTTT.

This clonotype has ten or more counts. The V gene is TRBV5-8, the J gene TRBJ2-7; D uncertain. The V and J ends lost 7 bases and 2 bases respectively, with 13 bases between them. CDR1 is SGHTS and CDR2 is YDEGEE in the germline V gene. This CDR3 comprises 13 residues. The CDR3 protein is CASQANNPYEQYF. CDR3 nucleotides: TGTGCCAGCCAGGCTAACAACCCCTACGAGCAGTACTTC.

In this sample, this clonotype turned up many times. The rearrangement links TRBV5-1 to TRBJ1-4; 7 positions agree with TRBD1. Germline-derived CDR1 and CDR2 are SGHRS and YFSETQ. The CDR3 spans 15 residues. The trim removed 2 bases at V and 4 bases at J, leaving 5 bases unmatched. The CDR3 loop is CASSFGTAYNEKLFF. The CDR3 DNA reads as TGCGCCAGCAGCTTTGGGACAGCCTATAATGAAAAACTGTTTTTT.

At least ten counts were recorded for this clonotype. The J gene is TRBJ2-7, the V gene TRBV6-5; D tentatively reads TRBD1 or TRBD2 (5 bases each). Per germline, CDR1 MNHEY and CDR2 SVGAGI. Trimming removed 9 bases from V and 2 bases from J, with 17 bases in between. The CDR3 length is 14 residues. Here the CDR3 reads CASRPGTSPYEQYF. CDR3 DNA sequence: TGTGCCAGTAGACCAGGGACCTCTCCCTACGAGCAGTACTTC.

As regards this clonotype: This CDR3 is missing its conserved last phenylalanine or tryptophan, likely due to a read error. The J gene is TRBJ1-4, the V gene TRBV29-1; no clear D. The CDR3 loop spans 14 amino acids. The germline gives CDR1 SQVTM, CDR2 ANQGSEA. The DNA for the CDR3 is TGCGGCGTTGCGGGCAGTTCAACTAATGAAAAACTGTTTCTT. It codes for CGVAGSSTNEKLFL.

This clonotype was seen ten or more times. The chain links TRBV14 to TRBJ2-3; no firm D call. The ends were cut back, 4 bases at V and 0 bases at J, with 2 bases in the middle. Germline V gene data show CDR1 as SGHDN and CDR2 as FVKESK. This CDR3 region has 12 residues. CDR3 bases: TGTGCCAGCAGCCCTAGCACAGATACGCAGTATTTT. Translating gives CASSPSTDTQYF.

By its share, this clonotype is medium-sized. The chain uses TRBV20-1 and TRBJ2-7, with 7 positions matching TRBD1. Germline V gene data show CDR1 as DFQATT and CDR2 as SNEGSKA (reference sequence). This CDR3 has 13 residues. With 6 bases clipped from V and 2 bases from J, the junction kept 7 bases outside the gene matches. For the CDR3, the DNA is TGCAGTGCCAACCGGGACAGCACCTACGAGCAGTACTTC. The encoded protein is CSANRDSTYEQYF.

As concerns this clonotype: One end of the junction varies from germline; a read error may be responsible. The chain recombines TRBV19 with TRBJ2-7; D not certain. The germline V gene has CDR1 LNHDA and CDR2 SQIVND (reference sequence). The CDR3 length is 13 residues. For the CDR3, the DNA is TGTGCCAGTAGTATGGTTCCAGGCTACGAACAGTACTTC. Translation: CASSMVPGYEQYF.

This clonotype has ten or more counts. The chain carries TRBV5-1 and TRBJ2-2, with 11 bases lining up with TRBD2. The germline CDR1 and CDR2 sequences are SGHRS and YFSETQ. The V and J ends lost 1 base and 4 bases, in that order; junction bases with no gene match: 6. This CDR3 comprises 17 residues. The CDR3 DNA is TGCGCCAGCAGCTTGTCGACTAGCGGGGTTTTCACCGGGGAGCTGTTTTTT. Amino acid sequence: CASSLSTSGVFTGELFF.

This clonotype came up many times. The chain is built from TRBV7-9 and TRBJ1-4; D perhaps matches TRBD1 (6 bases). CDR1 is SEHNR, CDR2 FQNEAQ, per germline (reference sequence). This CDR3 has 14 residues. Trimming stripped 4 bases from V and 4 bases from J, with 10 bases between. CDR3 coding DNA: TGTGCCAGCAGCTGGACACAGGGTAATGAAAAACTGTTTTTT. As protein: CASSWTQGNEKLFF.

By sample fraction, this clonotype is medium-sized. The chain recombines TRBV25-1 with TRBJ2-1, with 11 positions matching TRBD2. Germline trimming cut 5 bases from V and 10 bases from J; bases unmatched to any gene: 1. CDR3 length: 12 residues. Germline-derived CDR1 and CDR2 are MGHDK and SYGVNS. CDR3 sequence (DNA): TGTGCCAGCAGTCGACTAGCGGGAGAGCAGTTCTTC. This gives the protein CASSRLAGEQFF.